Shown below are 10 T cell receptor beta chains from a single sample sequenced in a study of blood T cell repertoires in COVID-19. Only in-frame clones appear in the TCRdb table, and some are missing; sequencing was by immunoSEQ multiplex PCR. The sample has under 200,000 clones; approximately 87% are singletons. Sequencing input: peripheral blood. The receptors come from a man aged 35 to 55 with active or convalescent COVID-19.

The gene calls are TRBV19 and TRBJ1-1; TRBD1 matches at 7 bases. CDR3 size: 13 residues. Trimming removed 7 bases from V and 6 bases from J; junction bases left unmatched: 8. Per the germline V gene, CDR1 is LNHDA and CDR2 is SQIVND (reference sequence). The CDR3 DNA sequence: TGTGCCAGTACTACCGACAGGGCGGCTGAAGCTTTCTTT. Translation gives CASTTDRAAEAFF.

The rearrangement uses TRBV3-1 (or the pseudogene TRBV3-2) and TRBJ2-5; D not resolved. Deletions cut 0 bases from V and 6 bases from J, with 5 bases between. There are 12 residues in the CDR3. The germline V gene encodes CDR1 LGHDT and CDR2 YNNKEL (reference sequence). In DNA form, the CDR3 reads TGTGCCAGCAGCCAAGATGTAAAGACCCAGTACTTC. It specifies CASSQDVKTQYF.

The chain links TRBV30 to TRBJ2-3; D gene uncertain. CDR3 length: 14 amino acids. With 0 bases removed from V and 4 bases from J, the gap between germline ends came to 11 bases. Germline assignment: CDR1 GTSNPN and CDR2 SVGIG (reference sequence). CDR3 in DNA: TGTGCCTGGAGTGTGGGCAGGTACCCAGATACGCAGTATTTT. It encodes CAWSVGRYPDTQYF. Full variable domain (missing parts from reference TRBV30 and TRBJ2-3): SQTIHQWPATLVQPVGSPLSLECTVEGTSNPNLYWYRQAAGRGLQLLFYSVGIGQISSEVPQNLSASRPQDRQFILSSKKLLLSDSGFYLCAWSVGRYPDTQYFGPGTRLTVL.

The CDR3 DNA reads as TGCGCCAGCAGCTTAGATGCGGGGGGCGGAGATACGCAGTATTTT. Protein sequence: CASSLDAGGGDTQYF. The chain couples TRBV5-1 to TRBJ2-3; TRBD2 aligns across 8 bases. Trimming took 2 bases from V and 5 from J; bases not matched to a gene: 7. The CDR3 contains 15 residues. Germline-derived CDR1 and CDR2 are SGHRS and YFSETQ.

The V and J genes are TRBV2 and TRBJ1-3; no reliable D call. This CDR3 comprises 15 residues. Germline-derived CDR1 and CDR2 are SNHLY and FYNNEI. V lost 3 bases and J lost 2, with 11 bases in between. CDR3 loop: CASSDEGIPGNTIYF. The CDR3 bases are TGTGCCAGCAGTGACGAGGGAATTCCTGGAAACACCATATATTTT.

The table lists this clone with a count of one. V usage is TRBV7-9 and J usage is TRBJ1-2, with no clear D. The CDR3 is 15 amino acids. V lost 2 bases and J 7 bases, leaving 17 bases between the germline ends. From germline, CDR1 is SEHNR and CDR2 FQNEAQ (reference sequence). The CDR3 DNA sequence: TGTGCCAGCAGCTTATCCGTCGGGGATGAACTTGGCTACACCTTC. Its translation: CASSLSVGDELGYTF.

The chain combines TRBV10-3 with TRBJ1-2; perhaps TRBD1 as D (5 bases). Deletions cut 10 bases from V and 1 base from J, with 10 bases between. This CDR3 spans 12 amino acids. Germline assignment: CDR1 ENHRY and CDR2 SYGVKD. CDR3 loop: CASGGDNYGYTF. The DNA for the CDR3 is TGTGCCAGCGGGGGGGATAACTATGGCTACACCTTC.

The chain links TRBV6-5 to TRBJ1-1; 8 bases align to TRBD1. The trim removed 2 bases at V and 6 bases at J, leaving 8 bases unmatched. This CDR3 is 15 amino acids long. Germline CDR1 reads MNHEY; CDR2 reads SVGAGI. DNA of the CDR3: TGTGCCAGCAGTTACGAGGCCAGGGGGCTTCCTGAAGCTTTCTTT. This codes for CASSYEARGLPEAFF.

The CDR3 reads CASSQDRTGNTEAFF. The DNA of the CDR3 is TGCGCCAGCAGCCAAGATCGGACAGGCAACACTGAAGCTTTCTTT. This chain links TRBV4-1 with TRBJ1-1; the match to TRBD1 covers 7 bases. Germline CDR1 and CDR2: MGHRA and YSYEKL. The CDR3 runs to 15 residues. The V segment lost 0 bases and the J segment 2 bases; nucleotides outside the gene matches: 3.

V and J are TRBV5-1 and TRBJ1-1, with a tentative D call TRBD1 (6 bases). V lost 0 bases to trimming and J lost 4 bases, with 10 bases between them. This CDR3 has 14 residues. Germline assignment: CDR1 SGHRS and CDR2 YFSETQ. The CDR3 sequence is CASSLDRVSTEAFF. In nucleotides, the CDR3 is TGCGCCAGCAGCTTGGACAGGGTGAGCACTGAAGCTTTCTTT.